Reported below is one T cell receptor (beta chain). Its antigen is unknown. An end of the junction differs from the germline gene, which may be a read error. Germline V gives CDR1 LNHNV, CDR2 YYDKDF (reference sequence). The CDR3 has 17 residues. These data originate in a study of cytomegalovirus exposure and HLA in healthy donors. The PCR contained 60 Vbeta and 13 Jbeta primers. Per the original methods: About 10 million shared chains were among approximately 87 million unique TCR beta chains counted in a later analysis. Profiling relied on immunoSEQ multiplex PCR, and the TCRdb table lists in-frame clones only, not all of them. V and J calls and clone size are as listed in that table; D and trimming were resolved from the DNA. The top ten hold roughly 1.9% of the sample, which has around 150,000 clones, around four fifths seen once. Study-wide points: Later analysis showed TCR association rates varying by HLA locus, highest for DRB1 and lowest for HLA-C.

The chain carries TRBV15 and TRBJ1-4; D might be TRBD1 (6 bases). Sequencing was carried out using PBMCs. This TCR was sampled from a female donor in good health and CMV-seronegative. CDR3 sequence (DNA): TGTGCCACCAGCTCCCTTCCGCCAAGGGGGTCTAAGGAAAAACTGTTTTTT. Translation: CATSSLPPRGSKEKLFF.